The 5 T cell receptor beta chains reported below all come from one sample, sequenced in a study of metastatic and nonmetastatic thyroid tumors. TCRdb re-called clones from the PCR reads using MiXCR. The data hold 23,000 or so clones, with around 20% observed a single time. Thyroid surgery was preceded by no treatment in any patient. Sequenced: blood. These receptors came from a female donor with papillary thyroid cancer or a benign thyroid nodule (not recorded which). Some clones in this sample may be carry-over from other donors' samples.

The rearrangement uses TRBV4-3 and TRBJ2-3, with 10 bases lining up with TRBD2. The V gene's germline CDR1 is LGHNA and CDR2 YSLEER. J lost 11 bases, V lost 1 base, and 9 bases had no gene match. This CDR3 has 15 residues. The CDR3 sequence: CASSQGLAGVAQQYF. In DNA form, the CDR3 reads TGCGCCAGCAGCCAAGGTCTAGCGGGGGTCGCGCAGCAGTATTTT.

At least ten counts were recorded for this clone. The chain recombines TRBV2 with TRBJ2-1; a weak D match, TRBD2 (5 bases). The V end lost 6 bases, the J end lost 10 bases, and 10 bases lay between the germline ends. The CDR3 sequence is 11 residues long. Germline V gene sequence: CDR1 SNHLY, CDR2 FYNNEI. The CDR3 here is CASSERLEQFF. The CDR3 coding sequence is TGTGCCAGCAGCGAGAGACTAGAGCAGTTCTTC.

The chain uses TRBV5-1 and TRBJ2-7; TRBD2 is a possible D gene (6 bases). Germline loops: CDR1 SGHRS, CDR2 YFSETQ. This CDR3 spans 14 amino acids. Trimming removed 4 bases at V and 6 bases at J, with 17 bases between. CDR3 nucleotide sequence: TGCGCCAGCAGCCCTTGGGGGGAGTTAGGCGAGCAGTACTTC. Its protein is CASSPWGELGEQYF.

Many counts were recorded for this clone. The chain recombines TRBV29-1 with TRBJ1-1; D not resolved. The CDR3 spans 14 residues. V was cut by 3 bases and J by 6 bases, with 17 bases left in between. CDR1 is SQVTM and CDR2 is ANQGSEA in the germline V gene. CDR3 coding DNA: TGCAGCGTTGAGACCAGGTGGAGGATGGCTGAAGCTTTCTTT. It specifies CSVETRWRMAEAFF. The entire variable domain, with the rest obtained from reference TRBV29-1 and TRBJ1-1, is as follows: SAVISQKPSRDICQRGTSLTIQCQVDSQVTMMFWYRQQPGQSLTLIATANQGSEATYESGFVIDKFPISRPNLTFSTLTVSNMSPEDSSIYLCSVETRWRMAEAFFGQGTRLTVV.

This chain links TRBV6-5 with TRBJ2-2, with no clear D. The CDR3 is made up of 15 amino acids. From germline, CDR1 is MNHEY and CDR2 SVGAGI. The ends were cut back, 2 bases at V and 5 bases at J, with 12 bases in the middle. In DNA, the CDR3 is TGTGCCAGCAGTTACGGGCAGTGTAGGACCGGGGAGCTGTTTTTT. Translated, it gives CASSYGQCRTGELFF.